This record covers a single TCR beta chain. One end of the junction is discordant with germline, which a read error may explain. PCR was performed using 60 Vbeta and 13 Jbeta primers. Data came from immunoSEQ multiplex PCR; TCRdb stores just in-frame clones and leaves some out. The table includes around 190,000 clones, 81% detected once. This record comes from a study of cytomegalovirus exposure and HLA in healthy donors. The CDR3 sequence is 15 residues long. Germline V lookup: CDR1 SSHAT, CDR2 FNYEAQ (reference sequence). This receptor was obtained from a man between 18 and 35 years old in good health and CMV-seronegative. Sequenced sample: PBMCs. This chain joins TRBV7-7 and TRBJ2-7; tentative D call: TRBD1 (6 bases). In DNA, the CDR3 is TGTGCTAGCAGCTCCCTAGACAGGAGTTCCTACGAGCAGTACTTC. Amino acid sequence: CASSSLDRSSYEQYF.